The clone carrying this TCR beta chain was counted only a few times. Its antigen is undetermined. Per germline, CDR1 LGHNA and CDR2 YSLEER. There are 15 residues in the CDR3. V was clipped by 4 bases and J by 0 bases, with 7 bases between them. This record comes from a study of beta chain features in type 1 diabetes. Study-level results: In all four CD4+ subsets, TCRB CDR3 length was significantly, moderately reduced in type 1 diabetes. Shorter templates may be favored by PCR, equally so in patients and controls.

TCRB transcripts that were expressed got sequenced, as all of the isolated RNA had been reverse transcribed. TCRdb's table, derived via immunoSEQ multiplex PCR, lists solely in-frame clones and lacks some. The table has roughly 340,000 clones, 10% to 15% seen once; the top ten hold 0.0085% to 0.012%. Blood was drawn once from each donor into heparinised tubes. The draws averaged approximately 120 mL. Purity above 98% was achieved in all sorted populations. J is TRBJ2-6 and V is TRBV4-3, with unresolved D. The TCR comes from a woman aged 18-29 years with type 1 diabetes. The specimen was naive CD4+ T cells from blood. This CDR3 is CASSLQSSGANVLTF. The CDR3 coding sequence is TGCGCCAGCAGCCTACAGAGCTCTGGGGCCAACGTCCTGACTTTC.